This T cell receptor beta chain was identified during a study of blood T cells in healthy people across ages. Whole-study findings and limits: Fewer expanded clones and more diversity marked long-lived versus aged donors. Calculation of diversity from one million T cells yielded estimates considered to be underestimates.

The CDR3 runs to 13 residues. Germline CDR1 is MNHNS and CDR2 is SASEGT. The V end was cut by 6 bases, the J end by 0 bases, with 8 bases between. Every donor contributed 7.5 to 10 milliliters of peripheral blood by blood draw. PCR was performed a second time for roughly 6 to 12 cycles using a sample-barcoded 5' primer and a J-beta primer mix. TCRdb re-analysed the 5' RACE reads in MiXCR, keeping a single row per CDR3 protein. The table has hundreds of thousands of distinct CDR3 sequences, 20% to 25% seen once. This clonotype was counted between two and nine times. Its specificity is unknown. This sample was shared with a second study, whose subject was T cells of mothers and their children. As that report states: From each mother came over 9.5 million TCR beta CDR3 reads, and from each child came 3 million to 3.5 million.

The chain has TRBV6-1 and TRBJ2-5; D gene ambiguous. Sequenced: blood. The receptor was isolated from a boy aged 5-17 years in good health. DNA for the CDR3: TGTGCCAGCAGCACTTGGCACCAAGAGACCCAGTACTTC. Its translation is CASSTWHQETQYF.